This TCR beta chain stems from a study of blood T cell repertoires in COVID-19. Whole-study context: The origin of the acute and convalescent COVID-19 samples was the United States, Italy and Spain. T cells, B-cell-depleted T cells, or PBMCs provided the cDNA or gDNA that served as material.

The length of the CDR3 is 15 residues. V trimming: 6 bases; J trimming: 0 bases; junction bases outside the gene matches: 4. CDR1 SGHNT and CDR2 YYREEE come from the germline V gene (reference sequence). As processed by the authors: Nucleated cell number was recorded as an estimate derived from reference gene primer amplification. Clones were read by immunoSEQ multiplex PCR, and TCRdb kept only the in-frame ones, dropping some. V, J and clone size are those of that table, while D and trimming were read from the DNA. Of 240,000 or so clones listed, about 80% were seen once; the top ten hold over 3%. J is TRBJ2-1 and V is TRBV5-4; 9 bases are a match to TRBD2. This clonotype originated in a woman of 80 years or more with acute or convalescent COVID-19. The sample comprised peripheral blood. The CDR3 sequence is CASTKLAGSYNEQFF. CDR3 nucleotides: TGTGCCAGCACTAAACTAGCGGGCTCCTACAATGAGCAGTTCTTC.